Each of the 30 T cell receptor beta chains below was sequenced from the same sample in a study of blood T cell repertoires in COVID-19. Clones were read by immunoSEQ multiplex PCR, and TCRdb kept only the in-frame ones, dropping some. The table shows a few hundred thousand clones, with roughly 89% occurring only once. Sequencing was performed on PBMCs or T cells enriched from blood (not recorded which). All receptors derive from a woman aged 40-49 years who had recovered from COVID-19.

The chain links TRBV25-1 to TRBJ2-6, with 10 bases fitting TRBD2. CDR1 and CDR2 (germline): MGHDK, SYGVNS. The CDR3 is 18 residues long. With 5 bases clipped from V and 0 bases from J, the junction kept 7 bases outside the gene matches. CDR3 region: CASSPWTSGRSGANVLTF. CDR3 nucleotides: TGTGCCAGCAGTCCCTGGACTAGCGGCCGCTCTGGGGCCAACGTCCTGACTTTC.

The chain has TRBV11-3 and TRBJ2-5, with TRBD2 matching 12 bases. The CDR3 loop spans 18 amino acids. Germline V gives CDR1 SGHNT, CDR2 YENEEA. The V and J ends lost 5 bases and 1 base, in that order; junction bases with no gene match: 11. The DNA for the CDR3 is TGTGCCAGCAGCGCTTGGACTAGCGGGATTGGATCCCAAGAGACCCAGTACTTC. This translates into CASSAWTSGIGSQETQYF.

The V call is TRBV28, the J call TRBJ2-7; TRBD2 might be the D (5 bases). Germline lookup yields CDR1 MDHEN and CDR2 SYDVKM. Trimming stripped 9 bases from V and 4 bases from J, with 16 bases between. CDR3 length: 13 residues. CDR3 in DNA: TGTGCCAGTACCTCGAGGGAGCCTTACGAGCAGTACTTC. Protein: CASTSREPYEQYF. The whole variable domain, filled in from reference TRBV28 and TRBJ2-7, reads DVKVTQSSRYLVKRTGEKVFLECVQDMDHENMFWYRQDPGLGLRLIYFSYDVKMKEKGDIPEGYSVSREKKERFSLILESASTNQTSMYLCASTSREPYEQYFGPGTRLTVT.

J is TRBJ2-1 and V is TRBV4-1; D gene unclear. Between the trimmed V and J ends, which lost 1 base and 8 bases, there was a span of 6 bases. The CDR3 contains 12 residues. CDR1 and CDR2 from the germline V gene are MGHRA and YSYEKL. The CDR3 spells CASSQVFYEQFF. CDR3 coding DNA: TGCGCCAGCAGCCAAGTATTCTATGAGCAGTTCTTC.

This clone appeared once. The J gene is TRBJ1-5, the V gene TRBV27, with 8 positions matching TRBD1. V shed 6 bases and J 6 bases; nucleotides not matched to a gene: 4. Germline CDR1 MNHEY, CDR2 SMNVEV (reference sequence). The CDR3 has 13 residues. The CDR3 reads CASSDRGGQPQHF. The CDR3 DNA is TGTGCCAGCAGCGACAGGGGCGGTCAGCCCCAGCATTTT.

J is TRBJ1-6 and V is TRBV27, with D perhaps TRBD1 (5 bases). Germline CDR1 is MNHEY and CDR2 is SMNVEV (reference sequence). CDR3 length: 15 residues. With 5 bases removed from V and 10 bases from J, the gap between germline ends came to 18 bases. For the CDR3, the DNA is TGTGCCAGCAGTCCCCCACCGGGGGGTGGCTCACCCCTCCACTTT. It codes for CASSPPPGGGSPLHF.

The chain is built from TRBV27 and TRBJ1-1; D gene unclear. Trimming removed 4 bases at V and 4 bases at J, with 7 bases between. Germline loops: CDR1 MNHEY, CDR2 SMNVEV (reference sequence). CDR3 size: 12 residues. The CDR3 nucleotides are TGTGCCAGCAGTTCAGGTTTCACTGAAGCTTTCTTT. Translated, it gives CASSSGFTEAFF.

V is TRBV19 and J is TRBJ2-2, with D possibly being TRBD2 (6 bases). Germline assignment: CDR1 LNHDA and CDR2 SQIVND (reference sequence). With 3 bases removed from V and 5 bases from J, the gap between germline ends came to 10 bases. The CDR3 covers 14 residues. CDR3 amino acids: CASSIWGVTGELFF. The CDR3 nucleotides read TGTGCCAGTAGTATCTGGGGGGTAACCGGGGAGCTGTTTTTT.

The chain joins TRBV28 to TRBJ1-1, with a tentative D call TRBD1 (5 bases). The V gene's germline CDR1 is MDHEN and CDR2 SYDVKM. This CDR3 region has 13 residues. Deletions cut 6 bases from V and 3 bases from J, with 11 bases between. This CDR3 reads CASRPDRYTEAFF. In DNA, the CDR3 is TGTGCCAGCAGACCTGACAGATACACTGAAGCTTTCTTT.

This clone has just a few counts. The rearrangement joins TRBV5-1 to TRBJ1-1; perhaps TRBD1 as D (5 bases). Trimming took off 5 bases at V and 1 base at J, with 9 bases between the two ends. This CDR3 is built from 13 residues. In germline, CDR1 is SGHRS, CDR2 YFSETQ. The CDR3 sequence is CASRKTGNTEAFF. As DNA, the CDR3 is TGCGCCAGCAGAAAAACAGGGAACACTGAAGCTTTCTTT.

This clone came up a few times. The V gene is TRBV6-6, the J gene TRBJ2-3; maybe TRBD2 (6 bases). This CDR3 comprises 11 residues. The germline V gene has CDR1 MNHNY and CDR2 SVGAGI (reference sequence). The V end lost 7 bases, the J end lost 6 bases, and 8 bases lay between the germline ends. In DNA, the CDR3 is TGTGCCAGCACCCTAGCGGATACGCAGTATTTT. Encoded protein: CASTLADTQYF.

The chain links TRBV21-1 to TRBJ2-7; the table's D call, TRBD2, has no DNA check behind it. TRBV21-1 is marked as a pseudogene. The CDR3 has 15 residues. CDR3 bases: TGTGCCAGCAGCAAAGGGGGGGACCGGTCCTATGAGCAGTACGTC. This codes for CASSKGGDRSYEQYV.

This clone was counted a few times. The chain employs TRBV6-2 or TRBV6-3 and TRBJ2-1; 8 bases agree with TRBD2. The CDR3 spans 16 residues. CDR1 is MNHEY and CDR2 is SVGEGT in the germline V gene. V gave up 5 bases and J gave up 7 bases; unmatched junction bases: 13. CDR3 region: CASSPNPSGGPNEQFF. The CDR3 nucleotides are TGTGCCAGCAGTCCCAACCCCTCGGGAGGGCCTAATGAGCAGTTCTTC.

V gene TRBV5-1 combines with J gene TRBJ1-2; D ambiguous. The germline V gene encodes CDR1 SGHRS and CDR2 YFSETQ. This CDR3 is built from 15 residues. Trimming took off 0 bases at V and 2 bases at J, with 11 bases between the two ends. This CDR3 is CASSLAAGINYGYTF. For the CDR3, the DNA is TGCGCCAGCAGCTTGGCCGCGGGGATAAACTATGGCTACACCTTC.

The V and J genes are TRBV10-2 and TRBJ1-1; D perhaps matches TRBD1 (6 bases). In germline, CDR1 is WSHSY, CDR2 SAAADI. Between the trimmed V and J ends, which lost 5 bases and 3 bases, there was a span of 10 bases. This CDR3 is 13 amino acids long. The CDR3 here is CASSRGQHTEAFF. CDR3 coding DNA: TGCGCCAGCAGTAGAGGACAGCACACTGAAGCTTTCTTT.

This chain joins TRBV15 and TRBJ1-5, with 8 bases fitting TRBD1. CDR1 LNHNV and CDR2 YYDKDF come from the germline V gene (reference sequence). V lost 4 bases, J lost 6 bases, and 14 bases stayed unmatched. CDR3 length: 17 residues. The CDR3 loop is CATSTGQVRGKSQPQHF. Here the CDR3 DNA reads TGTGCCACCAGCACGGGACAGGTTCGGGGGAAGAGTCAGCCCCAGCATTTT.

V is TRBV30 and J is TRBJ1-2; TRBD1 is a possible D gene (5 bases). Germline CDR1 is GTSNPN and CDR2 is SVGIG (reference sequence). The CDR3 runs 14 residues. Trimming took 2 bases from V and 3 from J, leaving 13 bases between them. The CDR3 reads CAWSTSRTYYGYTF. The CDR3 DNA reads TGTGCCTGGAGTACCTCCAGGACATACTATGGCTACACCTTC.

CDR3 residues: CASSWLLTRHEQYF. The CDR3 DNA sequence: TGTGCCAGCAGTTGGTTACTGACTAGACACGAGCAGTACTTC. V gene TRBV28 combines with J gene TRBJ2-7; tentative D call: TRBD2 (6 bases). The germline gives CDR1 MDHEN, CDR2 SYDVKM. The CDR3 loop spans 14 amino acids. Trimming took 4 bases from V and 5 from J, leaving 15 bases between them.

The gene calls are TRBV4-2 and TRBJ2-7, with a possible D match to TRBD1 (6 bases). V dropped 0 bases and J dropped 1 base, with 10 bases sitting between them. Germline-derived CDR1 and CDR2 are LGHNA and YNFKEQ. The CDR3 spans 15 residues. The CDR3 loop is CASSQERQGSYEQYF. The CDR3 nucleotides are TGTGCCAGCAGCCAAGAGAGGCAGGGGTCCTACGAGCAGTACTTC.

V and J are TRBV7-8 and TRBJ1-3; 7 bases align to TRBD1. With 4 bases clipped from V and 7 bases from J, the junction kept 4 bases outside the gene matches. The CDR3 runs 13 residues. Germline lookup yields CDR1 SGHVS and CDR2 FQNEAQ. CDR3 sequence reads: CASSSYRGNTIYF. The CDR3 DNA reads TGTGCCAGCAGCTCTTACAGGGGTAACACCATATATTTT.

This chain uses TRBV7-2 with TRBJ2-2, with D possibly TRBD2 on 6 matching bases. Per germline, CDR1 SGHTA and CDR2 FQGNSA. CDR3 length: 13 amino acids. Trimming left V 10 bases short and J 4 bases short, with 13 bases between. CDR3 in DNA: TGTGCCATCGAGGGGACTGCCACCGGGGAGCTGTTTTTT. It specifies CAIEGTATGELFF.

This chain joins TRBV9 and TRBJ1-1; D unresolved. The CDR3 extends over 14 amino acids. CDR1 is SGDLS, CDR2 YYNGEE, per germline. Trimming took 0 bases from V and 5 from J, leaving 11 bases between them. DNA for the CDR3: TGTGCCAGCAGCGTAGCGGACTCTGGGACTGAAGCTTTCTTT. It codes for CASSVADSGTEAFF.

The gene calls are TRBV30 and TRBJ2-3, with TRBD2 matching over 8 bases. Germline V gives CDR1 GTSNPN, CDR2 SVGIG (reference sequence). V lost 2 bases, J lost 4 bases, and 17 bases stayed unmatched. This CDR3 has 18 residues. CDR3 residues: CAWSRGSLSGKGADTQYF. In DNA form, the CDR3 reads TGTGCCTGGAGTAGGGGATCTCTTAGCGGGAAGGGGGCAGATACGCAGTATTTT.

This clone has a handful of counts. V is TRBV29-1 and J is TRBJ1-1, with D unclear. Trimming removed 5 bases from V and 11 bases from J, with 12 bases in between. The germline V gene has CDR1 SQVTM and CDR2 ANQGSEA. This CDR3 has 10 residues. The CDR3 spells CSVWITRAFF. The CDR3 DNA follows: TGCAGCGTTTGGATCACTAGGGCTTTCTTT.

The CDR3 DNA is TGTGCCAGCAGCCAAGATATCGCAGTTGGTCAGCCCCAGCATTTT. Translated: CASSQDIAVGQPQHF. The rearrangement joins TRBV3-1 (or the pseudogene TRBV3-2) to TRBJ1-5; D unclear. CDR3 length equals 15 residues. Deletions cut 0 bases from V and 6 bases from J, with 12 bases between. The germline V gene encodes CDR1 LGHDT and CDR2 YNNKEL (reference sequence).

The rearrangement uses TRBV2 and TRBJ1-1, with D perhaps TRBD1 (6 bases). The germline V and J ends were trimmed by 2 bases and 4 bases, with 11 bases remaining between them. Per the germline V gene, CDR1 is SNHLY and CDR2 is FYNNEI. The CDR3 loop spans 14 amino acids. The CDR3 region is CASSETGIGTEAFF. The CDR3 DNA sequence: TGTGCCAGCAGTGAAACAGGGATAGGCACTGAAGCTTTCTTT.

The V call is TRBV28, the J call TRBJ2-5; 10 bases align to TRBD2. The CDR3 is 13 amino acids. V trimming: 6 bases; J trimming: 4 bases; junction bases outside the gene matches: 2. Germline CDR1 reads MDHEN; CDR2 reads SYDVKM. CDR3 coding DNA: TGTGCCAGCAGAATAGCGGGAGGAGAGACCCAGTACTTC. Translating gives CASRIAGGETQYF.

The rearrangement links TRBV5-1 to TRBJ2-7; 11 bases line up with TRBD2. The V gene's germline CDR1 is SGHRS and CDR2 YFSETQ. V trimming: 7 bases; J trimming: 3 bases; junction bases outside the gene matches: 6. CDR3 length: 14 residues. The chain's CDR3 is CASRPGLADYEQYF. DNA for the CDR3: TGCGCCAGCCGGCCGGGACTAGCGGACTACGAGCAGTACTTC.

The chain uses TRBV28 and TRBJ2-7; 8 bases match TRBD2. Per germline, CDR1 MDHEN and CDR2 SYDVKM. J gave up 0 bases and V 2 bases, and 3 bases lay outside the gene matches. The CDR3 is made up of 15 amino acids. CDR3: CASSLITSGSYEQYF. The DNA for the CDR3 is TGTGCCAGCAGTTTAATTACTAGCGGCTCCTACGAGCAGTACTTC.

The chain combines TRBV10-2 with TRBJ2-5; unclear D gene. Trimming pared 3 bases from V and 3 bases from J, leaving 14 bases between. The CDR3 extends over 15 amino acids. CDR1 is WSHSY and CDR2 is SAAADI in the germline V gene. The CDR3 sequence is CASSDPISGKETQYF. Here the CDR3 DNA reads TGCGCCAGCAGTGATCCGATTTCAGGAAAAGAGACCCAGTACTTC.